The 14 T cell receptor beta chains in this list originate from one sample, sequenced in a study of patients and donors after allogeneic stem cell transplantation. One entry per CDR3 protein, called by TCRdb with MiXCR from the RT-PCR reads. The repertoire holds roughly 250,000 distinct CDR3 sequences, around an eighth seen once, with 9.5% to 13% in the top ten. The source material was blood, either unsorted or a sorted T cell fraction (not recorded which). These receptor sequences come from a human donor who was either an allogeneic HSCT recipient or a stem cell or donor lymphocyte infusion donor (not recorded which). It is not recorded whose cells these are; they may come from a transplant donor.

This clonotype was observed many times. This sequence joins TRBV12-3 or TRBV12-4 and TRBJ1-1, with D possibly matching TRBD1 (5 bases). V gave up 8 bases and J gave up 1 base, with 14 bases separating them. This CDR3 contains 14 residues. The CDR3 is CASVLGLGNTEAFF. In DNA form, the CDR3 reads TGTGCCAGCGTCCTGGGGCTGGGGAACACTGAAGCTTTCTTT.

This clonotype was seen a few times. The CDR3 DNA follows: TGTGCCAGCAGCCAAGGACGACTTCAATCTACGCAGTATTTT. This sequence encodes CASSQGRLQSTQYF. This chain uses TRBV3-1 with TRBJ2-3; D call uncertain. The CDR3 is 14 amino acids. Looked up from germline, CDR1 is LGHDT and CDR2 is YNNKEL (reference sequence). Trimming removed 1 base at V and 8 bases at J, with 13 bases between.

This clonotype was picked up many times. V and J are TRBV6-2 or TRBV6-3 and TRBJ1-6, with 9 bases identical to TRBD1. Germline CDR1 MNHEY, CDR2 SVGEGT. CDR3 size: 15 residues. J was trimmed by 9 bases and V by 2 bases; bases with no gene match: 5. CDR3: CASSYAGTGRSPLHF. In DNA form, the CDR3 reads TGTGCCAGCAGTTACGCCGGGACAGGGCGTTCACCCCTCCACTTT.

J is TRBJ1-1 and V is TRBV20-1, with TRBD1 matching over 8 bases. With 5 bases clipped from V and 5 bases from J, the junction kept 10 bases outside the gene matches. The CDR3 contains 14 residues. CDR1 is DFQATT and CDR2 is SNEGSKA in the germline V gene (reference sequence). This CDR3 reads CSAAIQGGLTEAFF. Here the CDR3 DNA reads TGCAGTGCTGCGATACAGGGGGGTCTAACTGAAGCTTTCTTT.

A few counts support this clonotype. This rearrangement joins TRBV29-1 to TRBJ1-2; D unclear. This CDR3 comprises 12 residues. CDR1 is SQVTM and CDR2 is ANQGSEA in the germline V gene. The V gene lost 6 bases and the J gene lost 1 base, with 9 bases spanning the gap. In DNA form, the CDR3 reads TGCAGCGTGATGACGGATAACTATGGCTACACCTTC. Encoded protein: CSVMTDNYGYTF.

The gene calls are TRBV4-2 and TRBJ2-7, with TRBD1 matching over 7 bases. Trimming removed 4 bases from V and 4 bases from J; junction bases left unmatched: 4. CDR1 LGHNA and CDR2 YNFKEQ come from the germline V gene. This CDR3 region has 13 residues. Here the CDR3 DNA reads TGTGCCAGCAGCCCTCAGGGGGATTACGAGCAGTACTTC. Its translation: CASSPQGDYEQYF.

This clonotype was seen a handful of times. V and J are TRBV24-1 and TRBJ1-5; D remains ambiguous. Germline assignment: CDR1 KGHDR and CDR2 SFDVKD. V gave up 7 bases and J gave up 4 bases, with 10 bases separating them. CDR3 length: 13 amino acids. The CDR3 nucleotides are TGTGCCACCAGCTCGGGATCGAATCAGCCCCAGCATTTT. The encoded protein is CATSSGSNQPQHF.

This clonotype was seen repeatedly, ten times or more. The rearrangement links TRBV5-1 to TRBJ2-7; either TRBD1 or TRBD2 may fit D (6 bases each). Germline V gene data show CDR1 as SGHRS and CDR2 as YFSETQ. The CDR3 spans 15 residues. The ends were cut back, 4 bases at V and 4 bases at J, with 18 bases in the middle. This CDR3 is CASSSGGGGSYEQYF. The CDR3 nucleotides read TGCGCCAGCAGCAGTGGCGGAGGGGGATCATACGAGCAGTACTTC.

This clonotype was found a few times. The chain is built from TRBV5-4 and TRBJ1-1; 8 bases fit TRBD1. The ends lost 3 bases at V and 6 bases at J; junction bases unmatched: 7. CDR1 SGHNT and CDR2 YYREEE come from the germline V gene (reference sequence). The CDR3 is 14 amino acids. The CDR3 region has the DNA TGTGCCAGCAGCTCGGTAGAACAGGGGGCTGAAGCTTTCTTT. Translating gives CASSSVEQGAEAFF.

Many counts were recorded for this clonotype. The chain links TRBV14 to TRBJ1-2; D is possibly TRBD1 (5 bases). The CDR3 sequence is 15 residues long. The V gene's germline CDR1 is SGHDN and CDR2 FVKESK. Trimming removed 1 base from V and 4 bases from J, with 13 bases in between. The CDR3 DNA follows: TGTGCCAGCAGCCAAGTCCGGGACCCCGGCTATGGCTACACCTTC. Residues: CASSQVRDPGYGYTF.

This sequence joins TRBV11-1 and TRBJ2-5; 7 bases align to TRBD1. Trimming removed 2 bases from V and 5 bases from J; junction bases left unmatched: 11. From germline, CDR1 is SGHAT and CDR2 FQDESV (reference sequence). This CDR3 is 16 amino acids long. CDR3 loop: CASSLYRTGGGETQYF. CDR3 nucleotide sequence: TGTGCCAGCAGCTTATACCGGACAGGCGGCGGGGAGACCCAGTACTTC.

This clonotype has ten or more counts. The chain uses TRBV11-2 and TRBJ2-5; D is unresolved. CDR1 SGHAT and CDR2 FQNNGV come from the germline V gene. The CDR3 consists of 18 residues. V was trimmed by 2 bases and J by 2 bases, leaving 21 bases between them. The CDR3 coding sequence is TGTGCCAGCAGCTTACGGTCCAGTTTTAATTCGTGGCAAGAGACCCAGTACTTC. Translation gives CASSLRSSFNSWQETQYF.

In this sample, this clonotype turned up many times. The CDR3 nucleotides are TGTGCCAGCAGTAACAGGGAAAAGGGGCCCCAGCATTTT. As protein: CASSNREKGPQHF. The J gene is TRBJ1-5, the V gene TRBV6-1, with D possibly matching TRBD1 (6 bases). Between the trimmed V and J ends, which lost 5 bases and 9 bases, there was a span of 14 bases. Germline CDR1 reads MNHNS; CDR2 reads SASEGT. CDR3 length: 13 residues.

This clonotype has only a few counts. The chain combines TRBV12-3 or TRBV12-4 with TRBJ1-6, with a possible D match to TRBD1 (6 bases). The CDR3 is 17 residues long. V gave up 6 bases and J gave up 10 bases, with 25 bases separating them. CDR3 protein: CASSHDRWVPGRSPLHF. The CDR3 nucleotides read TGTGCCAGCAGCCACGACAGGTGGGTTCCAGGAAGATCACCCCTCCACTTT.